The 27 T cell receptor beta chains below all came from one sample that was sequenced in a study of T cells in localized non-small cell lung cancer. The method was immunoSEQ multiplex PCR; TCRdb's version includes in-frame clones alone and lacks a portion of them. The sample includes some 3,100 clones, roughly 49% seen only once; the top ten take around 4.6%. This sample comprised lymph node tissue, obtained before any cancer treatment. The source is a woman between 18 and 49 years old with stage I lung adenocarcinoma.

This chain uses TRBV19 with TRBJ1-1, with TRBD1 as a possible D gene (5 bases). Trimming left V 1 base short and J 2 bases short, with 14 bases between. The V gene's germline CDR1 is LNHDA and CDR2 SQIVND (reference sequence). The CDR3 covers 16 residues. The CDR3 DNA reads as TGTGCCAGTAGTATAGCCGGCAGGGTTGTAAACACTGAAGCTTTCTTT. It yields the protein CASSIAGRVVNTEAFF.

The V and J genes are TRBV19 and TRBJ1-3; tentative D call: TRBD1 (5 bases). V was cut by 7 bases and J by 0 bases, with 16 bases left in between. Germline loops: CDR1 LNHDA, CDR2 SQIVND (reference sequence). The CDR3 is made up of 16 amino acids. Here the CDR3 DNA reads TGTGCCAGTAAGGCGCGACAGATCATCTCTGGAAACACCATATATTTT. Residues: CASKARQIISGNTIYF.

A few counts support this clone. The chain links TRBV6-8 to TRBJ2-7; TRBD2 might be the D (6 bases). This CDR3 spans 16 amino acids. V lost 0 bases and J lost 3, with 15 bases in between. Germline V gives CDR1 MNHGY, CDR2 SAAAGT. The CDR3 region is CASSYSGQRAYYEQYF. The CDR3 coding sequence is TGTGCCAGCAGTTACTCGGGGCAGCGGGCTTACTACGAGCAGTACTTC.

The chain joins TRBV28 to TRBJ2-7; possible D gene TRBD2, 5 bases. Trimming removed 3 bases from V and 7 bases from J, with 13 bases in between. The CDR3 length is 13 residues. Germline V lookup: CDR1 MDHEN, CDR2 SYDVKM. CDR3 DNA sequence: TGTGCCAGCAGTTTGGAGGCCCTTCGGGAGCAGTACTTC. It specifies CASSLEALREQYF.

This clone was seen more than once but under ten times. CDR3 loop: CASSVGTGAENTQYF. The CDR3 nucleotides read TGTGCCAGCAGCGTAGGGACGGGAGCTGAGAATACGCAGTATTTT. The rearrangement uses TRBV9 and TRBJ2-3, with D tentatively TRBD2 (6 bases). V gave up 0 bases and J gave up 7 bases, with 15 bases separating them. Germline CDR1 and CDR2: SGDLS and YYNGEE. The CDR3 is 15 residues long. Full variable domain (missing parts from reference TRBV9 and TRBJ2-3): DSGVTQTPKHLITATGQRVTLRCSPRSGDLSVYWYQQSLDQGLQFLIQYYNGEERAKGNILERFSAQQFPDLHSELNLSSLELGDSALYFCASSVGTGAENTQYFGPGTRLTVL.

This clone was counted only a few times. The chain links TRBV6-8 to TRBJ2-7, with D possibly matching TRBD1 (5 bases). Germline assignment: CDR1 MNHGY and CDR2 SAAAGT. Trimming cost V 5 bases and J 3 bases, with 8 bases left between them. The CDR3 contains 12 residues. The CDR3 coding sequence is TGTGCCAGCAGTAGGGGCGACTACGAGCAGTACTTC. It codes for CASSRGDYEQYF.

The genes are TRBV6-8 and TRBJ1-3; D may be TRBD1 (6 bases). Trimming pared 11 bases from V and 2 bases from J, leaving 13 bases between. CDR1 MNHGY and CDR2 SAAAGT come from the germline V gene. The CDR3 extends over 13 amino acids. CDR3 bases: TGTGCCGGAAACAGGGACCCTGGAAACACCATATATTTT. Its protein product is CAGNRDPGNTIYF.

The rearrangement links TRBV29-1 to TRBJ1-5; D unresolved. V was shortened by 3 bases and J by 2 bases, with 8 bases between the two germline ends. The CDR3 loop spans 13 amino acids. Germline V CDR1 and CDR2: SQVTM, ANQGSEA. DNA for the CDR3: TGCAGCGTTGAGGACGAGGGCAATCAGCCCCAGCATTTT. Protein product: CSVEDEGNQPQHF.

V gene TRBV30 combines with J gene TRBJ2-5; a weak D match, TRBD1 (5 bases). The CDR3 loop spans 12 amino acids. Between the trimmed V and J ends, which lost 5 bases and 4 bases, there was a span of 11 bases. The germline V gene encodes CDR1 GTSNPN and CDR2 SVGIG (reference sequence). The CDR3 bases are TGTGCCTGGGATACAGGTGGAGAGACCCAGTACTTC. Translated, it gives CAWDTGGETQYF.

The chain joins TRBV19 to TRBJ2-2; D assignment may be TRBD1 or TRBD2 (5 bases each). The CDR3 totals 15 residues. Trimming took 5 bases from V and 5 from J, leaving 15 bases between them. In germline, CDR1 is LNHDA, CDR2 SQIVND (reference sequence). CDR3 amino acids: CASSWLTGGTGELFF. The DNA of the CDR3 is TGTGCCAGTAGTTGGTTAACAGGAGGAACCGGGGAGCTGTTTTTT.

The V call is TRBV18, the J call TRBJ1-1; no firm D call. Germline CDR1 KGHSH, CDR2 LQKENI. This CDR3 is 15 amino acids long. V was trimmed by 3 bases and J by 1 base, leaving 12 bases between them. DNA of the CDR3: TGTGCCAGCTCACCCGGGGAGCATAGGAACACTGAAGCTTTCTTT. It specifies CASSPGEHRNTEAFF. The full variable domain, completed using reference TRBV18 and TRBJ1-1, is NAGVMQNPRHLVRRRGQEARLRCSPMKGHSHVYWYRQLPEEGLKFMVYLQKENIIDESGMPKERFSAEFPKEGPSILRIQQVVRGDSAAYFCASSPGEHRNTEAFFGQGTRLTVV.

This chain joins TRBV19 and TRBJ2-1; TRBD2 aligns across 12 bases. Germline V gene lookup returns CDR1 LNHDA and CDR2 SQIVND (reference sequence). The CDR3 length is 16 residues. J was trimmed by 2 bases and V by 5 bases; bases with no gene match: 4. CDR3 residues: CASSLAGGGAYNEQFF. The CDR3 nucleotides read TGTGCCAGTAGTCTAGCGGGAGGGGGCGCCTACAATGAGCAGTTCTTC.

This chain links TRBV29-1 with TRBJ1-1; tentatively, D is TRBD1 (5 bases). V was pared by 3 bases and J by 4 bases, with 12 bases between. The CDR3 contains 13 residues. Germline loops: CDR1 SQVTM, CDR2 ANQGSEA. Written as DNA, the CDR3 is TGCAGCGTTGACAGGGAGGAGGGCACTGAAGCTTTCTTT. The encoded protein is CSVDREEGTEAFF.

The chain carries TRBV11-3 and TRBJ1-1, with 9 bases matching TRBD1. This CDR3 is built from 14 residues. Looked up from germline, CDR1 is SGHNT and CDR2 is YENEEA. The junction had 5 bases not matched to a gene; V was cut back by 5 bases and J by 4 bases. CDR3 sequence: CASSPTGGVTEAFF. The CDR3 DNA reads TGTGCCAGCAGCCCGACAGGGGGTGTCACTGAAGCTTTCTTT.

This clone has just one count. In DNA form, the CDR3 reads TGCAGCGTTCACCGGGCTAGCGGAGACCCTAACGAGCAGTTCTTC. Its protein product is CSVHRASGDPNEQFF. This chain uses TRBV29-1 with TRBJ2-1, with 7 positions matching TRBD2. This CDR3 has 15 residues. V lost 5 bases, J lost 10 bases, and 17 bases stayed unmatched. Germline CDR1 and CDR2: SQVTM and ANQGSEA.

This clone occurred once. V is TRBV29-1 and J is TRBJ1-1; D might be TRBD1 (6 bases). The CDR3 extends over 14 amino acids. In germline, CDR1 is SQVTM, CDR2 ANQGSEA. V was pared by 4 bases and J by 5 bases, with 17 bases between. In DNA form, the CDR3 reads TGCAGCGTTGTGAAAGGCGCCCAGGGGACTGAAGCTTTCTTT. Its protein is CSVVKGAQGTEAFF.

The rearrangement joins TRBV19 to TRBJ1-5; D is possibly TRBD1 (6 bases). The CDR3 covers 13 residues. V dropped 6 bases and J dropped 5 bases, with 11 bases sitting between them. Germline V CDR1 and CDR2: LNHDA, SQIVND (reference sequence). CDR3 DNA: TGTGCCAGTAGCGACAGGTCCCATCAGCCCCAGCATTTT. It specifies CASSDRSHQPQHF.

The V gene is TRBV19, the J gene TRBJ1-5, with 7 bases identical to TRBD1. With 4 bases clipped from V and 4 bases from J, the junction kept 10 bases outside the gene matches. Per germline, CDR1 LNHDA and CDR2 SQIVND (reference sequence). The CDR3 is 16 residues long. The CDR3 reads CASSSQRQGGNQPQHF. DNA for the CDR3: TGTGCCAGTAGTAGCCAAAGACAGGGAGGGAATCAGCCCCAGCATTTT.

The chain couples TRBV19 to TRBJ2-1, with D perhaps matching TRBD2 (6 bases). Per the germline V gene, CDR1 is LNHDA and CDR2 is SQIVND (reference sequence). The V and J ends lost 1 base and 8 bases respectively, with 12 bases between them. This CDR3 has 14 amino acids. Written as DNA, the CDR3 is TGTGCCAGTAGTATAGCCCAGACTAGAGATGAGCAGTTCTTC. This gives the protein CASSIAQTRDEQFF.

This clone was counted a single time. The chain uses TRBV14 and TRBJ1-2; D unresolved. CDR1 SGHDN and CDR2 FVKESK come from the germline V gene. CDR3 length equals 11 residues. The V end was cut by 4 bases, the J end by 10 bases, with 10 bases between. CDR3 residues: CASSPSAVYTF. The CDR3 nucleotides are TGTGCCAGCAGCCCCTCAGCAGTCTACACCTTC.

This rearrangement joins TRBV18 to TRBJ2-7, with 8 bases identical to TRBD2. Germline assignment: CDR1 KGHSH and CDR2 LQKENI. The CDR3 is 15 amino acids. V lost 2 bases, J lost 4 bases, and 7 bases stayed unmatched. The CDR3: CASSPKAGETYEQYF. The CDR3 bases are TGTGCCAGCTCACCAAAAGCGGGAGAAACGTACGAGCAGTACTTC.

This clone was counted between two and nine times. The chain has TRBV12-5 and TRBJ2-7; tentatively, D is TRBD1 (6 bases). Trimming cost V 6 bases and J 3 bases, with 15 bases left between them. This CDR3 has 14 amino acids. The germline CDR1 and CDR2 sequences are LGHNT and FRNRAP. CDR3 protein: CASGHQGPHYEQYF. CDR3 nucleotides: TGTGCTAGTGGGCATCAGGGGCCACACTACGAGCAGTACTTC.

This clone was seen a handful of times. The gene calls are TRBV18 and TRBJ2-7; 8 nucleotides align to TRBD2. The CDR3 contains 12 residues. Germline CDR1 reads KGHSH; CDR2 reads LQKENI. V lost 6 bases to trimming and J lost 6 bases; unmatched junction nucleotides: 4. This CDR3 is CASSPTSGEQYF. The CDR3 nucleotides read TGTGCCAGCTCTCCTACTAGCGGCGAGCAGTACTTC. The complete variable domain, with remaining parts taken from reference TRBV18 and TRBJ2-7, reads NAGVMQNPRHLVRRRGQEARLRCSPMKGHSHVYWYRQLPEEGLKFMVYLQKENIIDESGMPKERFSAEFPKEGPSILRIQQVVRGDSAAYFCASSPTSGEQYFGPGTRLTVT.

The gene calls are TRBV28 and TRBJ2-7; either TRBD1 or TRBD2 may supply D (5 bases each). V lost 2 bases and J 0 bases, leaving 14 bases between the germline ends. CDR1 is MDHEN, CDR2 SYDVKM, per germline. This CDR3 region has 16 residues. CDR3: CASSLGGRLLSYEQYF. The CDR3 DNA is TGTGCCAGCAGTTTAGGGGGACGGCTTCTCTCCTACGAGCAGTACTTC. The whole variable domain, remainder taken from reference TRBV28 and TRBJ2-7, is DVKVTQSSRYLVKRTGEKVFLECVQDMDHENMFWYRQDPGLGLRLIYFSYDVKMKEKGDIPEGYSVSREKKERFSLILESASTNQTSMYLCASSLGGRLLSYEQYFGPGTRLTVT.

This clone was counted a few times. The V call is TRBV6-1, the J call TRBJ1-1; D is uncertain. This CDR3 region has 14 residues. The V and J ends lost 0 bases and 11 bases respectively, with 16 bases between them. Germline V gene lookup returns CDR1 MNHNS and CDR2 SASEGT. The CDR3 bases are TGTGCCAGCAGTGAAGCACGGACTCAACTTCGGGCTTTCTTT. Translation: CASSEARTQLRAFF.

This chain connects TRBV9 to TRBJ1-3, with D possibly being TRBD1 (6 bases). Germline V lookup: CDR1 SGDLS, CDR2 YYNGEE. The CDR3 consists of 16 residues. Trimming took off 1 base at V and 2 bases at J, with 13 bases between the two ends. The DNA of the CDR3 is TGTGCCAGCAGCGTACCAGGGGAATTAACTGGAAACACCATATATTTT. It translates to CASSVPGELTGNTIYF.

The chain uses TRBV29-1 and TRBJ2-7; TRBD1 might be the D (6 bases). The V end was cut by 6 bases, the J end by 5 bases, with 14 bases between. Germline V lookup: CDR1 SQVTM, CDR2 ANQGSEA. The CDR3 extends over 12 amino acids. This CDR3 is CSVSGQMNEQYF. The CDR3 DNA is TGCAGCGTCTCCGGACAGATGAACGAGCAGTACTTC.